The 20 T cell receptor beta chains in this list originate from one sample, sequenced in a study of shared clonotypes between healthy human individuals. Positive CCR7 selection of CD45RO-negative cells yielded the naive CD8 cells, and terminally differentiated effector memory CD45RA+ cells were excluded. Assay used: immunoSEQ multiplex PCR; TCRdb lists only in-frame clones, some missing. This sample has about 590,000 clones, with around 95% found just once. The specimen was naive CD8+ T cells sorted from blood. Receptor source: a woman in her 30s in good health.

The rearrangement links TRBV6-5 to TRBJ1-2; D remains ambiguous. The CDR3 spans 13 residues. Trimming stripped 0 bases from V and 2 bases from J, with 4 bases between. Germline values: CDR1 MNHEY, CDR2 SVGAGI. The CDR3 region is CASSYSGNYGYTF. The CDR3 DNA is TGTGCCAGCAGTTACTCGGGGAACTATGGCTACACCTTC.

The sample holds one count of this clone. The genes are TRBV27 and TRBJ2-3; either TRBD1 or TRBD2 may supply D (6 bases each). CDR1 MNHEY and CDR2 SMNVEV come from the germline V gene (reference sequence). The CDR3 extends over 14 amino acids. The germline V and J ends were trimmed by 2 bases and 7 bases, with 13 bases remaining between them. CDR3 nucleotides: TGTGCCAGCAGTTTAGCTACAGGGACTTATACGCAGTATTTT. As protein: CASSLATGTYTQYF.

The V and J genes are TRBV9 and TRBJ2-7, with 9 bases fitting TRBD2. CDR1 SGDLS and CDR2 YYNGEE come from the germline V gene. The CDR3 loop spans 16 amino acids. With 6 bases clipped from V and 2 bases from J, the junction kept 12 bases outside the gene matches. The CDR3 spells CASIFRRLAGTYEQYF. In DNA form, the CDR3 reads TGTGCCAGCATTTTTCGCCGGCTAGCGGGAACCTACGAGCAGTACTTC.

V and J are TRBV10-1 and TRBJ2-7, with a possible D match to TRBD1 (6 bases). Germline loops: CDR1 WNHNN, CDR2 SYGVQD (reference sequence). The ends were cut back, 4 bases at V and 3 bases at J, with 10 bases in the middle. This CDR3 spans 13 amino acids. The CDR3 bases are TGCGCCAGCAGTGGAAACAGGGACTACGAGCAGTACTTC. Translating gives CASSGNRDYEQYF.

The chain couples TRBV7-2 to TRBJ2-7; the D call may be TRBD1 or TRBD2 (6 bases each). The CDR3 has 12 amino acids. Germline CDR1 is SGHTA and CDR2 is FQGNSA. Between the trimmed V and J ends, which lost 3 bases and 6 bases, there was a span of 9 bases. For the CDR3, the DNA is TGTGCCAGCAGCTTTGGAGGGGGCGAGCAGTACTTC. It translates to CASSFGGGEQYF.

This sequence joins TRBV28 and TRBJ2-7; 12 positions agree with TRBD1. The junction had 8 bases not matched to a gene; V was cut back by 6 bases and J by 5 bases. CDR3 length equals 15 residues. CDR1 and CDR2 (germline): MDHEN, SYDVKM. The CDR3 is CASSYRDRGPDEQYF. The CDR3 region has the DNA TGTGCCAGCAGCTATAGGGACAGGGGGCCCGACGAGCAGTACTTC.

This clone was found once. The chain carries TRBV18 and TRBJ1-3; D is unresolved. Germline CDR1 is KGHSH and CDR2 is LQKENI. The V and J ends lost 0 bases and 1 base respectively, with 7 bases between them. CDR3 length: 15 residues. CDR3 region: CASSPPRNSGNTIYF. The CDR3, as DNA: TGTGCCAGCTCACCACCGAGGAATTCTGGAAACACCATATATTTT.

The V call is TRBV4-1, the J call TRBJ1-2; D call uncertain. V was pared by 0 bases and J by 5 bases, with 1 base between. This CDR3 is built from 11 residues. CDR1 is MGHRA, CDR2 YSYEKL, per germline. CDR3: CASSQDYGYTF. CDR3 DNA: TGCGCCAGCAGCCAAGATTATGGCTACACCTTC.

The rearrangement links TRBV5-8 to TRBJ1-1, with D unresolved. The germline V gene encodes CDR1 SGHTS and CDR2 YDEGEE. CDR3 size: 12 residues. The V gene lost 0 bases and the J gene lost 4 bases, with 4 bases spanning the gap. CDR3 in DNA: TGTGCCAGCAGCTTGGTGAGCACTGAAGCTTTCTTT. Amino acid sequence: CASSLVSTEAFF.

V usage is TRBV13 and J usage is TRBJ2-5; 9 bases are shared with TRBD1. CDR3 length: 15 amino acids. V dropped 3 bases and J dropped 1; count of bases not matched to a gene: 3. Per germline, CDR1 PRHDT and CDR2 FYEKMQ (reference sequence). CDR3 residues: CASSLTGGIQETQYF. CDR3 bases: TGTGCCAGCAGCTTGACAGGGGGGATCCAAGAGACCCAGTACTTC.

V usage is TRBV19 and J usage is TRBJ2-2, with 7 bases identical to TRBD1. The length of the CDR3 is 14 residues. J lost 6 bases, V lost 7 bases, and 8 bases had no gene match. CDR1 and CDR2 (germline): LNHDA, SQIVND (reference sequence). The CDR3 DNA sequence: TGTGCCAGTACTTGGGACAGATCTGCCGGGGAGCTGTTTTTT. Residues: CASTWDRSAGELFF.

This chain uses TRBV7-9 with TRBJ1-1; tentatively, D is TRBD1 (6 bases). The CDR3 loop spans 13 amino acids. CDR1 SEHNR and CDR2 FQNEAQ come from the germline V gene (reference sequence). CDR3 nucleotide sequence: TGTGTCGTGGGGGCAGGAGCGAACACTGAAGCTTTCTTT. Its translation: CVVGAGANTEAFF.

This clone was detected once. The rearrangement links TRBV2 to TRBJ1-5, with 10 bases matching TRBD1. This CDR3 spans 16 amino acids. CDR1 SNHLY and CDR2 FYNNEI come from the germline V gene. J gave up 3 bases and V 3 bases, and 5 bases lay outside the gene matches. The CDR3 nucleotides are TGTGCCAGCAGTGACCCGGACAGGGGGGACAATCAGCCCCAGCATTTT. As protein: CASSDPDRGDNQPQHF.

The rearrangement uses TRBV25-1 and TRBJ1-2; TRBD1 aligns across 7 bases. The junction had 5 bases not matched to a gene; V was cut back by 3 bases and J by 7 bases. This CDR3 region has 13 residues. Per the germline V gene, CDR1 is MGHDK and CDR2 is SYGVNS. The CDR3 nucleotides are TGTGCCAGCAGTGAGCAGGGGGAGGTTGGCTACACCTTC. Translating gives CASSEQGEVGYTF.

This chain uses TRBV28 with TRBJ2-3, with 8 bases lining up with TRBD1. Germline V CDR1 and CDR2: MDHEN, SYDVKM. The junction had 11 bases not matched to a gene; V was cut back by 2 bases and J by 4 bases. The CDR3 is 17 residues long. CDR3 protein: CASSLMGRGLGADTQYF. The CDR3 coding sequence is TGTGCCAGCAGTTTAATGGGCAGGGGGCTTGGGGCAGATACGCAGTATTTT.

The chain combines TRBV5-4 with TRBJ1-2, with D hard to call. Germline-derived CDR1 and CDR2 are SGHNT and YYREEE (reference sequence). V shed 4 bases and J shed 1 base, with 8 bases lying between them. The CDR3 consists of 13 residues. CDR3 nucleotides: TGTGCCAGCAGCAGCAGCTATAACTATGGCTACACCTTC. Translated, it gives CASSSSYNYGYTF.

The rearrangement links TRBV2 to TRBJ2-7, with D tentatively TRBD1 or TRBD2 (5 bases each). Per germline, CDR1 SNHLY and CDR2 FYNNEI. V was pared by 5 bases and J by 4 bases, with 12 bases between. The length of the CDR3 is 13 residues. The CDR3 here is CASSPGRTYEQYF. CDR3 DNA: TGTGCCAGCAGTCCGGGACGGACATACGAGCAGTACTTC.

The chain joins TRBV6-5 to TRBJ2-1; possible D gene TRBD1, 6 bases. V was pared by 2 bases and J by 7 bases, with 15 bases between. Germline lookup yields CDR1 MNHEY and CDR2 SVGAGI. The CDR3 is made up of 15 amino acids. The CDR3 coding sequence is TGTGCCAGCAGTTACCCCGGGGCAGGGGAAAATGAGCAGTTCTTC. Encoded protein: CASSYPGAGENEQFF.

The chain carries TRBV2 and TRBJ2-1, with a tentative D call TRBD1 (6 bases). Germline assignment: CDR1 SNHLY and CDR2 FYNNEI. Trimming stripped 1 base from V and 4 bases from J, with 11 bases between. The CDR3 extends over 15 amino acids. CDR3 in amino acids: CASSEGLGGYNEQFF. In DNA form, the CDR3 reads TGTGCCAGCAGTGAAGGTTTAGGGGGTTACAATGAGCAGTTCTTC.

CDR3: CASSYSNGNTEAFF. CDR3 DNA: TGTGCCAGCAGTTACTCGAATGGGAACACTGAAGCTTTCTTT. The rearrangement uses TRBV6-5 and TRBJ1-1; D remains unclear. The V and J ends lost 0 bases and 1 base respectively, with 6 bases between them. In germline, CDR1 is MNHEY, CDR2 SVGAGI. The CDR3 runs 14 residues.